The T cell receptor (beta chain) under discussion was sequenced for a study of blood T cell repertoires in COVID-19. Germline V gene lookup returns CDR1 SEHNR and CDR2 FQNEAQ (reference sequence). The CDR3 runs 13 residues. As concerns this clone: Its ends do not fully match the called genes, so a read error is possible.

Data came from immunoSEQ multiplex PCR; TCRdb stores just in-frame clones and leaves some out. Of about 260,000 clones detected, approximately 86% appear once; the ten largest clones hold over 4%. The chain carries TRBV7-9 and TRBJ1-2; unclear D gene. Material for sequencing was peripheral blood. The receptor comes from a woman aged 60-75 years with COVID-19, enrolled during active disease. CDR3 sequence reads: CASNLDTDYGYTF. The CDR3 DNA reads as TGTGCCAGCAACTTAGACACCGACTATGGCTACACCTTC.